The clone carrying this T cell receptor beta chain appeared a few times. Its target is unknown. The authors reverse transcribed all of the isolated RNA, so sequencing captured expressed TCRB transcripts. Generated by immunoSEQ multiplex PCR, the TCRdb table keeps only in-frame clones and is missing some. The data show about 41,000 clones, with 66% seen just once and roughly 1.7% held by the top ten. These data are taken from a study of beta chain features in type 1 diabetes. Study-level points and caveats: Among all four CD4+ subsets, Type 1 diabetes patients had TCRB CDR3s that were moderately but significantly shorter.

Germline CDR1 is SEHNR and CDR2 is FQNEAQ (reference sequence). Between the trimmed V and J ends, which lost 5 bases and 4 bases, there was a span of 9 bases. The CDR3 is 12 amino acids. This TCR came from a man younger than 45 with type 1 diabetes. Some clones in this sample may be carry-over from other donors' samples. The chain links TRBV7-9 to TRBJ2-7; D uncertain. Input material: Tregs from blood. DNA of the CDR3: TGTGCCAGCAGCCAGAAAAATTACGAGCAGTACTTC. Translation: CASSQKNYEQYF.